This T cell receptor (beta chain) derives from a study of molecular identifiers for immune sequencing clone quantification. On the study more broadly: The replicate experiment used RNA from roughly 20,000 or 100,000 naive CD8 cells. This RNA was split into five aliquots, and four of them were sequenced. The study's findings and limits: Clonotypes surpassing 20 RNA copies contained over 98% of effector molecules, versus under 1% in naive cells.

This CDR3 has 16 residues. The germline V and J ends were trimmed by 4 bases and 1 base, with 14 bases remaining between them. Germline values: CDR1 MDHEN, CDR2 SYDVKM. Bulk libraries came from a prior protocol with listed TCR primers. TCRdb independently ran MiXCR on the PCR reads; one entry per CDR3 protein. Among approximately 550,000 distinct CDR3 sequences listed, under 30% were seen once. This clonotype was picked up many times. Antigen: not known. Sequenced: naive CD8+ T cells from blood, with Jurkat cell RNA spiked in. Specified subset: FACS-sorted CD8+CD4-CCR7+CD45RA+ naive T cells. The source is a human donor in good health. Some libraries in this study had Jurkat cell RNA spiked in. V gene TRBV28 combines with J gene TRBJ1-3; no clear D. CDR3 protein: CASSSGGFRSGNTIYF. The CDR3 region has the DNA TGTGCCAGCAGTTCGGGAGGTTTTCGATCTGGAAACACCATATATTTT.